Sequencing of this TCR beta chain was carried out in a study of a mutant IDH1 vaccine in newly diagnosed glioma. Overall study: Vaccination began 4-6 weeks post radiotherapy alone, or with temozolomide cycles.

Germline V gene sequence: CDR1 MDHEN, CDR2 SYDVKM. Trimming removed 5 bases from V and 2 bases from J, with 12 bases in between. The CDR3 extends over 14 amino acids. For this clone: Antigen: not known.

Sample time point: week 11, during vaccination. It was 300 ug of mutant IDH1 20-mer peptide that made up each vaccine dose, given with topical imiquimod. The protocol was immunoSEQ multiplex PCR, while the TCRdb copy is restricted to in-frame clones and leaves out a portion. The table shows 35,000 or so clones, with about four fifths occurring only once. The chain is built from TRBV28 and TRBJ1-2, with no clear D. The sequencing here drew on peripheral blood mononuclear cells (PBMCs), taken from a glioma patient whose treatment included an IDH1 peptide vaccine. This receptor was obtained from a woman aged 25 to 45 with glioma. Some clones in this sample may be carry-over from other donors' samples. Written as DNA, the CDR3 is TGTGCCAGCAGTCCCCACGGGATAAACTATGGCTACACCTTC. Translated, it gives CASSPHGINYGYTF.